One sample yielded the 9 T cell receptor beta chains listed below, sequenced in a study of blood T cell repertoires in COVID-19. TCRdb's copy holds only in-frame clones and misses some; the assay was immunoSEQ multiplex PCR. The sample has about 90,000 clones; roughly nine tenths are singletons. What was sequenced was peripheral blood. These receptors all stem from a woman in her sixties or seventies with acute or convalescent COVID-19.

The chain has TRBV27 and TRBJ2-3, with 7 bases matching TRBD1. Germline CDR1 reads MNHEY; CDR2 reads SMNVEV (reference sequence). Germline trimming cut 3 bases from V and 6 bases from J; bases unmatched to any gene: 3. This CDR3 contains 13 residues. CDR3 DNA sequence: TGTGCCAGCAGTTTTAAGGGGGCGGATACGCAGTATTTT. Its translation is CASSFKGADTQYF.

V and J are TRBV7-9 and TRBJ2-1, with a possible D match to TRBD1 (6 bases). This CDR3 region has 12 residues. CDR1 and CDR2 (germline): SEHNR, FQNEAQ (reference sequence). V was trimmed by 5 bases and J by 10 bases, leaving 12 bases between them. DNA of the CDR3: TGTGCCAGCAGCGAGACAGGTGGCGAGCAGTTCTTC. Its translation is CASSETGGEQFF.

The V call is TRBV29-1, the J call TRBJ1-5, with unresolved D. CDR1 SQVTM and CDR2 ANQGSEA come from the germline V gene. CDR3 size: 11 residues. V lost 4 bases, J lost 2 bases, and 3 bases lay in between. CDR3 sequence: CSVGGNQPQHF. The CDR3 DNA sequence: TGCAGCGTTGGAGGCAATCAGCCCCAGCATTTT.

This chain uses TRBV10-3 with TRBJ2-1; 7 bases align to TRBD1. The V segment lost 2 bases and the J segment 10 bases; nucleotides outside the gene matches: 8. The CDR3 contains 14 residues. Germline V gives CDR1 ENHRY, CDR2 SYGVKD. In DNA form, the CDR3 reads TGTGCCATCAGTGAGCCAGGGGGTGTAAGGGAGCAGTTCTTC. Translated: CAISEPGGVREQFF.

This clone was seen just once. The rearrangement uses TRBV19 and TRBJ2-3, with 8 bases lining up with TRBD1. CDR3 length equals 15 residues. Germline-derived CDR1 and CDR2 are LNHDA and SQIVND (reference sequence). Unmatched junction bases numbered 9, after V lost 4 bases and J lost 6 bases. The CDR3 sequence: CASSTDRGQRDTQYF. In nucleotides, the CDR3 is TGTGCCAGTAGTACAGACAGGGGTCAAAGGGATACGCAGTATTTT.

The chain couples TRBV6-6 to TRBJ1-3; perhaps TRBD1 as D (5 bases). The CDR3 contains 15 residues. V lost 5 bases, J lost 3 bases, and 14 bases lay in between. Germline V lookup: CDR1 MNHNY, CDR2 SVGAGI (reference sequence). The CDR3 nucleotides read TGTGCCAGCAGTGCCCCAGGGTTGGATGGAAACACCATATATTTT. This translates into CASSAPGLDGNTIYF.

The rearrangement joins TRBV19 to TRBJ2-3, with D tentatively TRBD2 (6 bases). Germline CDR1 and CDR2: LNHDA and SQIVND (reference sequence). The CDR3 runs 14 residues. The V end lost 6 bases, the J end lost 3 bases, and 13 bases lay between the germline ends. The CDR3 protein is CASSREIRTDTQYF. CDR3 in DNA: TGTGCCAGTAGCCGGGAGATAAGAACAGATACGCAGTATTTT.

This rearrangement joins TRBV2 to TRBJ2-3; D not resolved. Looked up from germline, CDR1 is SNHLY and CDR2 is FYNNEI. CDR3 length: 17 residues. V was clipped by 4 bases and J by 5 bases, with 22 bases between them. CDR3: CASSVGETGRVVDTQYF. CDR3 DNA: TGTGCCAGCAGTGTGGGTGAAACCGGTCGGGTCGTAGATACGCAGTATTTT.

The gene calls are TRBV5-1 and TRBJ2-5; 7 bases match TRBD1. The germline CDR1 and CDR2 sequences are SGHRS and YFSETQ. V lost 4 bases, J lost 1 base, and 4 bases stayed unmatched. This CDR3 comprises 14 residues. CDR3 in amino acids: CASSPPGGQETQYF. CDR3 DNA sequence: TGCGCCAGCAGCCCACCAGGGGGCCAAGAGACCCAGTACTTC.